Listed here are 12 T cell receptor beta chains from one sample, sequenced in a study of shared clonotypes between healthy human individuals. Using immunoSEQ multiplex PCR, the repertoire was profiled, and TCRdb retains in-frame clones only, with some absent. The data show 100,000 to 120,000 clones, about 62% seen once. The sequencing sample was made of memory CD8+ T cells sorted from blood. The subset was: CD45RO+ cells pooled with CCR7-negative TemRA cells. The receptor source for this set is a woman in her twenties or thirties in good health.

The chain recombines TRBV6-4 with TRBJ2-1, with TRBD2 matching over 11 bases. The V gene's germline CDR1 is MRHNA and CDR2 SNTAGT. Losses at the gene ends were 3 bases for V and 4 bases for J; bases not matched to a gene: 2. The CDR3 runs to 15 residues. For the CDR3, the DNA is TGTGCCAGCAGTGAAGGGACTAGCGGATACAATGAGCAGTTCTTC. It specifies CASSEGTSGYNEQFF.

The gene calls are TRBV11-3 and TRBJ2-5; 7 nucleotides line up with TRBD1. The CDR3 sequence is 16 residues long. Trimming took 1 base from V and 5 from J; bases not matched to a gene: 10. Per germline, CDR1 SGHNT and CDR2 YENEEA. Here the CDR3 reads CASSLGWGQPGETQYF. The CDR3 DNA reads TGTGCCAGCAGCTTAGGGTGGGGACAGCCCGGTGAGACCCAGTACTTC.

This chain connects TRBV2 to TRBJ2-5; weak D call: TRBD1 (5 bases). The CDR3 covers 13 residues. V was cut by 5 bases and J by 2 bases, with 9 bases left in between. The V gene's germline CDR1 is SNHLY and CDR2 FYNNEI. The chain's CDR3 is CASSSRQQETQYF. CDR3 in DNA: TGTGCCAGCAGTTCTCGACAGCAAGAGACCCAGTACTTC.

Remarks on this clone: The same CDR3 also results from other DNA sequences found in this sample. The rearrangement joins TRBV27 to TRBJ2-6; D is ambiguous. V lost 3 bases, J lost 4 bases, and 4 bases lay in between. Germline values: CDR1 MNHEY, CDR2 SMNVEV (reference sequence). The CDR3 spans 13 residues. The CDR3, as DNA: TGTGCCAGCAGTTTTTCCGGGGCCAACGTCCTGACTTTC. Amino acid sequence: CASSFSGANVLTF.

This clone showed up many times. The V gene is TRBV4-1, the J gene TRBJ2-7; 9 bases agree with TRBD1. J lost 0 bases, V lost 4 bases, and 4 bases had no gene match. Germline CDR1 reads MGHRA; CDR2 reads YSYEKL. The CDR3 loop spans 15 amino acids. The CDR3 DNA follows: TGCGCCAGCAGCCCTGGACAGGGGAGCTCCTACGAGCAGTACTTC. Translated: CASSPGQGSSYEQYF.

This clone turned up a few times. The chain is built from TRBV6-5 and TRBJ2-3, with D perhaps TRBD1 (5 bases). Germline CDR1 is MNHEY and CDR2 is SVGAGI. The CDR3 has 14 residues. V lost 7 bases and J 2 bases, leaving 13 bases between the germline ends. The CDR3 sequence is CASKGRADTDTQYF. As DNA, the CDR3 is TGTGCCAGCAAGGGCAGGGCCGACACAGATACGCAGTATTTT.

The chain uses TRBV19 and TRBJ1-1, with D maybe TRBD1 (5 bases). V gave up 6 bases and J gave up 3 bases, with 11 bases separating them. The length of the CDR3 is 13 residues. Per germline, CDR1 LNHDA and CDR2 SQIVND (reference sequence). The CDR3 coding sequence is TGTGCCAGTAGGGACAATTCCGACACTGAAGCTTTCTTT. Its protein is CASRDNSDTEAFF.

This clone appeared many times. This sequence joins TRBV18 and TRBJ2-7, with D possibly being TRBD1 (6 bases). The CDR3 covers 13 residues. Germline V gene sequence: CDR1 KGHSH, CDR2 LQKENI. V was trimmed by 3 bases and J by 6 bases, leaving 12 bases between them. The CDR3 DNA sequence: TGTGCCAGCTCACCGGACAGCCTGGGCGAGCAGTACTTC. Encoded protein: CASSPDSLGEQYF.

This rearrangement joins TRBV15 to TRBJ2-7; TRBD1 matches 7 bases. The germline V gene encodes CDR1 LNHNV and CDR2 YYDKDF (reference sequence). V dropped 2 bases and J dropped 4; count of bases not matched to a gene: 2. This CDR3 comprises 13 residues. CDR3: CATSRLTGYEQYF. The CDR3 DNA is TGTGCCACCAGCAGATTGACAGGGTACGAGCAGTACTTC.

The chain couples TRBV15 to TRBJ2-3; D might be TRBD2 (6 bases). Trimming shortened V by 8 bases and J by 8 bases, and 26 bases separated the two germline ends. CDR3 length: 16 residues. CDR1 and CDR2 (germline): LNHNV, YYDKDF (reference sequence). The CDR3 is CATGETLAAGSTTQYF. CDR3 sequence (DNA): TGTGCCACCGGGGAGACACTAGCAGCGGGTTCCACTACGCAGTATTTT. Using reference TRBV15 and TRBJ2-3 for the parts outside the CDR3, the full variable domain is DAMVIQNPRYQVTQFGKPVTLSCSQTLNHNVMYWYQQKSSQAPKLLFHYYDKDFNNEADTPDNFQSRRPNTSFCFLDIRSPGLGDTAMYLCATGETLAAGSTTQYFGPGTRLTVL.

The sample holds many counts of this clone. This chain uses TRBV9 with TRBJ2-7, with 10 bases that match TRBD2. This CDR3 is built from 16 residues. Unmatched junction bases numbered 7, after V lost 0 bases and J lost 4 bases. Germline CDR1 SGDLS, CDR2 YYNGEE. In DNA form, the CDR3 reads TGTGCCAGCAGCGTAGGGGCGGGACTAGCGAGGTACGAGCAGTACTTC. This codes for CASSVGAGLARYEQYF. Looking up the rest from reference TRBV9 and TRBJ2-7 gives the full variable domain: DSGVTQTPKHLITATGQRVTLRCSPRSGDLSVYWYQQSLDQGLQFLIQYYNGEERAKGNILERFSAQQFPDLHSELNLSSLELGDSALYFCASSVGAGLARYEQYFGPGTRLTVT.

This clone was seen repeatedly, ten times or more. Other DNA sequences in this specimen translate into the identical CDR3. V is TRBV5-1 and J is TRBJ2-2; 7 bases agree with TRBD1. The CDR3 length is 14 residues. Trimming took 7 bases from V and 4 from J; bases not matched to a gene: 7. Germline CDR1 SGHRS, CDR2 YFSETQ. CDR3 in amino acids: CASRVTGATGELFF. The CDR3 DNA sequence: TGCGCCAGCCGCGTCACAGGGGCCACCGGGGAGCTGTTTTTT.